The clone carrying this TCR beta chain was counted at least ten times. Antigen unknown. The CDR3 is 13 amino acids. The germline V and J ends were trimmed by 3 bases and 4 bases, with 9 bases remaining between them. Germline lookup yields CDR1 LNHDA and CDR2 SQIVND (reference sequence). A split of CD4+ cells into CD45RA+ naive and CD45RA-negative memory subsets was performed. The data are from a study of shared clonotypes between healthy human individuals. For the study at large: CD4 naive and memory got three plates each, CD8 naive two, CD8 memory one. General study points: Against clonotypes common to all four donors, non-shared ones had lower generation probabilities.

As handled by the study authors: Filtering of immunoSEQ junctional sequences could not match full-length read filtering. Generated by immunoSEQ multiplex PCR, the TCRdb table keeps only in-frame clones and is missing some. Clonal size and the V and J genes are those of that table, whereas D and trimming came from the DNA. The data show around 1.1 million clones, with 75% to 80% seen just once and 0.5% to 0.65% held by the top ten. The gene calls are TRBV19 and TRBJ1-2; D remains unclear. The sequenced material came from memory CD4+ T cells from PBMCs. Described subset: CD45RA-negative fraction. This clonotype was obtained from a young man in good health. Some clones in this sample may be carry-over from other donors' samples. CDR3: CASSIRQGYGYTF. CDR3 DNA: TGTGCCAGTAGTATTCGTCAAGGCTATGGCTACACCTTC.